The TCR beta chain described here comes from a study of blood T cell repertoires in COVID-19. With V trimmed by 3 bases and J by 10 bases, 12 bases remained unmatched. The CDR3 is 16 amino acids. CDR1 is SGHKS and CDR2 is YYEKEE in the germline V gene (reference sequence). Some clones are missing from TCRdb's copy, which holds only in-frame ones; the method was immunoSEQ multiplex PCR. The sample records approximately 290,000 clones, 84% being singletons. The sequence derives from a person aged 65-85 years with COVID-19, enrolled during active disease. Specimen: peripheral blood. The chain uses TRBV5-5 and TRBJ1-6; 8 bases are a match to TRBD1. The DNA for the CDR3 is TGTGCCAGCAGCTCAACCGTCAGGGGGCTAAGGTCACCCCTCCACTTT. Its translation: CASSSTVRGLRSPLHF.